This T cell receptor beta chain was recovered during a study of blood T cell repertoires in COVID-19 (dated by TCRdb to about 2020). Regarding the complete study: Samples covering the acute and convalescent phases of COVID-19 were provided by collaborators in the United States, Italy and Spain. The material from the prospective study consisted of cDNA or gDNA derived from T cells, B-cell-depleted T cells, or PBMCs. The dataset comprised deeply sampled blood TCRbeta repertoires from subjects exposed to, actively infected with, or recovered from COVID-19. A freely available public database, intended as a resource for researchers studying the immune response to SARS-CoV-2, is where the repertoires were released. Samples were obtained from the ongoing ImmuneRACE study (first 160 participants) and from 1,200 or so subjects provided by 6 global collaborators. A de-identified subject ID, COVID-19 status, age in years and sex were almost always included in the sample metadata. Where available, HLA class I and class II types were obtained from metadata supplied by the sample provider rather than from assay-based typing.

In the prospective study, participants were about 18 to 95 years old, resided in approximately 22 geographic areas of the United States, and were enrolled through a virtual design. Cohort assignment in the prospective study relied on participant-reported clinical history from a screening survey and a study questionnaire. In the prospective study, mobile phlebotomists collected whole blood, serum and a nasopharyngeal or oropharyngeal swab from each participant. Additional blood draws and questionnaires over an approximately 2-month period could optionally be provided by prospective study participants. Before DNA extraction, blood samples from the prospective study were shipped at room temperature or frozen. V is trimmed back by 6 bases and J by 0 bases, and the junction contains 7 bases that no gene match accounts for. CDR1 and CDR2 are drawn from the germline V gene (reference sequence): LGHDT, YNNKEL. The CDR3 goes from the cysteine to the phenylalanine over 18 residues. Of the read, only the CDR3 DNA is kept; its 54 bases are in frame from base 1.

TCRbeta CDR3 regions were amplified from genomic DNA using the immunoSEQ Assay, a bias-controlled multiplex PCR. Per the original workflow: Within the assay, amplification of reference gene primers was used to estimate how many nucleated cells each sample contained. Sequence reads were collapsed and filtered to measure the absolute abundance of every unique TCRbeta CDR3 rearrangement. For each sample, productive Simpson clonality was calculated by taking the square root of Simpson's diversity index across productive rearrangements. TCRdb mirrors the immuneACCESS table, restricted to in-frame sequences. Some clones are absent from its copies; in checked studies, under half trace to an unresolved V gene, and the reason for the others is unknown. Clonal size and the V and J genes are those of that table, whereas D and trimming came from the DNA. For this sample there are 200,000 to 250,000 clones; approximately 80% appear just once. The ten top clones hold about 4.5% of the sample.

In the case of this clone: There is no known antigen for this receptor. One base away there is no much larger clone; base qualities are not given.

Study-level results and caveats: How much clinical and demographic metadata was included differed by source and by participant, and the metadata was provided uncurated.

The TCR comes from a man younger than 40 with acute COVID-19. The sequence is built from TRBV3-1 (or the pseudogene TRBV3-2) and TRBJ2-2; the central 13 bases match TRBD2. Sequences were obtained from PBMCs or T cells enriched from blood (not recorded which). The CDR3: CASRLGLAGASNTGELFF. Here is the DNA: TGTGCCAGCAGACTTGGACTAGCGGGGGCCTCGAACACCGGGGAGCTGTTTTTT.